A selection of T cell receptor beta chains follows, all from one sample in a study of T cell changes during pregnancy in multiple sclerosis. Here immunoSEQ multiplex PCR was the method, and the copy in TCRdb shows in-frame clones only, minus some. The table has approximately 50,000 clones, less than 95% seen once. Sequencing was performed on peripheral blood, taken in the third trimester of pregnancy. The receptor set was obtained from a female donor in good health, enrolled as a control in a pregnancy study. The CDR3 runs from the conserved cysteine through the conserved F or W. Clone sizes are given selectively: once, few, many, or a class where the clone is expanded.

CDR3: CSVAGGLDQPQHF
size: -
V: TRBV29-1

CDR3: CASSLWGQGHSYNEQFF
size: -
V: TRBV27

CDR3: CASSSTPFLTGDQPQHF
size: -
V: TRBV21-1

CDR3: CASSISTDTQYF
size: -
V: TRBV13

CDR3: CASSSQRLAGAGETQYF
size: -
V: TRBV7-9

CDR3: CASSLAGGETQYF
size: -
V: TRBV5-4

CDR3: CASAEQGASGNTIYF
size: -
V: TRBV5-1

CDR3: CASSLQGAPNYGYTF
size: -
V: TRBV6-5

CDR3: CASRTGGYYGYTF
size: -
V: TRBV19

CDR3: CASSELAGGNQPQHF
size: once
V: TRBV10-2

CDR3: CASFNPGLAGGNQETQYF
size: -
V: TRBV5-4

CDR3: CASSLFTGAEGYTF
size: -
V: TRBV5-8

CDR3: CASSPPRQGVVTGELFF
size: -
V: TRBV28

CDR3: CASSSGDYGYTF
size: -
V: TRBV19

CDR3: CSAGRGTEAFF
size: -
V: TRBV20-1

CDR3: CAISRDYYNEQFF
size: -
V: TRBV10-3

CDR3: CASSKGLAGGHSYNEQFF
size: -
V: TRBV19

CDR3: CSASRGTEAFF
size: few
V: TRBV20-1

CDR3: CASSRDRGSYNEQFF
size: -
V: TRBV11-2

CDR3: CASSATSESYNEQFF
size: -
V: TRBV19

CDR3: CASHQQGVRDQPQHF
size: -
V: TRBV19

CDR3: CASSLAGDGNSPLHF
size: -
V: TRBV5-1

CDR3: CASDGYGYTF
size: once
V: TRBV30

CDR3: CASTPGQRTEAFF
size: -
V: TRBV6-1

CDR3: CASSTGGSSWETQYF
size: -
V: TRBV9

CDR3: CASSLFASLTSKTGELFF
size: -
V: TRBV27

CDR3: CASGARLLYEQYF
size: -
V: TRBV11-2

CDR3: CASSAYQGNTGELFF
size: -
V: TRBV19

CDR3: CSVETANTGELFF
size: -
V: TRBV29-1

CDR3: CASSGHPNTEAFF
size: -
V: TRBV2

CDR3: CASSAVDSDIGNTIYF
size: -
V: TRBV18

CDR3: CASSHSEDRDPFF
size: -
V: TRBV7-9

CDR3: CASSLAGTGLYEQYF
size: -
V: TRBV11-2

CDR3: CASSLAPRGAVDQPQHF
size: -
V: TRBV5-6

CDR3: CAWSPRGQGVPTNEKLFF
size: -
V: TRBV30

CDR3: CASSSGGQGLVEAFF
size: few
V: TRBV5-4

CDR3: CASTGTPGAGGTEAFF
size: -
V: TRBV7-2

CDR3: CASSRSSGYNEQFF
size: few
V: TRBV2

CDR3: CASTRRGRGWTEAFF
size: -
V: TRBV19

CDR3: CASSYSSGGRAFF
size: -
V: TRBV6-5

CDR3: CASSTEGQSSNQPQHF
size: -
V: TRBV18

CDR3: CASSSGTGPGELFF
size: -
V: TRBV5-4

CDR3: CASSSSGTTYNEQFF
size: -
V: TRBV5-1

CDR3: CASSLGRTGAAETQYF
size: few
V: TRBV13

CDR3: CASRGGVSEQYF
size: -
V: TRBV6-1

CDR3: CASSYRGRAVEQFF
size: -
V: TRBV6-6

CDR3: CSVSLGVYTEAFF
size: -
V: TRBV29-1

CDR3: CASSVGQGLSSGANVLTF
size: once
V: TRBV9

CDR3: CSARGVTEAFF
size: few
V: TRBV20-1

CDR3: CASNIPGQGYNEQFF
size: -
V: TRBV7-9

CDR3: CASSGDTYTEAFF
size: -
V: TRBV6-5

CDR3: CASSPSGQGYEQFF
size: -
V: TRBV9